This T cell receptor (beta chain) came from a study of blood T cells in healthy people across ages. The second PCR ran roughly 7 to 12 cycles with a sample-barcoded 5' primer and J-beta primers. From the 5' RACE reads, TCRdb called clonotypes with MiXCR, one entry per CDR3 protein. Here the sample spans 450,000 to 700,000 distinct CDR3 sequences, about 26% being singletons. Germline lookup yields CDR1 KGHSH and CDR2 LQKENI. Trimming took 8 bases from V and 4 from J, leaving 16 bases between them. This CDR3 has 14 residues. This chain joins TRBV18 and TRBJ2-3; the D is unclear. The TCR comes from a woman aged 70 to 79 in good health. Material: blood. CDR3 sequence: CASHTWRLADTQYF. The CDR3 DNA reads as TGTGCCAGCCACACATGGCGCCTGGCAGATACGCAGTATTTT.